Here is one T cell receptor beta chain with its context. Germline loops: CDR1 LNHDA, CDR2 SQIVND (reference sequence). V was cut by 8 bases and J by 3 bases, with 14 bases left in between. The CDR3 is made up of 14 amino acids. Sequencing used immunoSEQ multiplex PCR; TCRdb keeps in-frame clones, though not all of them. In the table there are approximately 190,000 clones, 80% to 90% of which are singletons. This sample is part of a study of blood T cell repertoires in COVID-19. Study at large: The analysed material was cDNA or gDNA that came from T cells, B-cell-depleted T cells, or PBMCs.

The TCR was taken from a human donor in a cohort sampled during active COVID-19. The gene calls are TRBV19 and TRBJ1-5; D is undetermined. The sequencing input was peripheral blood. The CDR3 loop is CASGWGGTNQPQHF. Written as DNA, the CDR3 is TGTGCCAGTGGCTGGGGAGGAACCAATCAGCCCCAGCATTTT.